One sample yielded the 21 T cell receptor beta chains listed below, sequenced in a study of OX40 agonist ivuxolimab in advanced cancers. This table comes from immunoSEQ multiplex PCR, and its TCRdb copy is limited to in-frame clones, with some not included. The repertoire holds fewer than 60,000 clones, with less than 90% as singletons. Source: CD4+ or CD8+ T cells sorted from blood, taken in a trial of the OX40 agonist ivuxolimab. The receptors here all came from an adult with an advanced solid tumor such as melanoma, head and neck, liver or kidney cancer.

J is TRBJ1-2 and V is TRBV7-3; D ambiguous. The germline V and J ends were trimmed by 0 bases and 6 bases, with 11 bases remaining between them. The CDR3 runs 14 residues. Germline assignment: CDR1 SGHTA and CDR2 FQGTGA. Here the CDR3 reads CASSLTGNRDGYTF. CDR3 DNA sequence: TGTGCCAGCAGCTTAACAGGGAACCGGGATGGCTACACCTTC.

CDR3 nucleotides: TGTGCCAGCAGCCAAGAGAAGGGGTGGGGAGGAGAGACCCAGTACTTC. Amino acids: CASSQEKGWGGETQYF. This rearrangement joins TRBV14 to TRBJ2-5; a weak D match, TRBD2 (6 bases). The CDR3 spans 16 residues. Germline lookup yields CDR1 SGHDN and CDR2 FVKESK. V lost 0 bases, J lost 4 bases, and 15 bases lay in between. The full variable domain, with the rest looked up from reference TRBV14 and TRBJ2-5, is EAGVTQFPSHSVIEKGQTVTLRCDPISGHDNLYWYRRVMGKEIKFLLHFVKESKQDESGMPNNRFLAERTGGTYSTLKVQPAELEDSGVYFCASSQEKGWGGETQYFGPGTRLLVL.

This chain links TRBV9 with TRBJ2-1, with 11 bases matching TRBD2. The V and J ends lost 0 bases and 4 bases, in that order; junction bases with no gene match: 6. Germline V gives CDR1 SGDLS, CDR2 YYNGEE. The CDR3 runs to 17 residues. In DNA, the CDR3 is TGTGCCAGCAGCGTAGGACTAGCGGGGCTCAATTACAATGAGCAGTTCTTC. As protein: CASSVGLAGLNYNEQFF.

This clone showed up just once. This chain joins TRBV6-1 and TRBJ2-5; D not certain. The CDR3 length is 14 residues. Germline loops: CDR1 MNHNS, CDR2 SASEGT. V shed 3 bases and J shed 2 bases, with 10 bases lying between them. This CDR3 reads CASSDFLFQETQYF. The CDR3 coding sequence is TGTGCCAGCAGTGACTTTCTGTTTCAAGAGACCCAGTACTTC.

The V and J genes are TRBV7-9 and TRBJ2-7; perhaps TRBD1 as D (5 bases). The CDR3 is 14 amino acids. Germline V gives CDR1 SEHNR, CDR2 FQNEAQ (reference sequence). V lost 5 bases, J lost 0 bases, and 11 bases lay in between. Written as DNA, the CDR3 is TGTGCCAGCAGCGTTCTGACAGTCTCCTACGAGCAGTACTTC. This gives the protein CASSVLTVSYEQYF.

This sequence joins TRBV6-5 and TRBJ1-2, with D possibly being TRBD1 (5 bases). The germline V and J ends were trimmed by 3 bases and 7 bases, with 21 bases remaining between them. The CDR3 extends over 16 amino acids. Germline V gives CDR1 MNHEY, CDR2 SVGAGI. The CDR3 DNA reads TGTGCCAGCAGTTATTCGGCCAGTGGGGATGGGGGTGGCTACACCTTC. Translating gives CASSYSASGDGGGYTF.

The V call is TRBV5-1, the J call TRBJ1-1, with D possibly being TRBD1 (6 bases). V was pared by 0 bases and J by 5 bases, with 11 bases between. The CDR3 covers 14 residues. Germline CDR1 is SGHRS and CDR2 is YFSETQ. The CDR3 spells CASSLARGGTEAFF. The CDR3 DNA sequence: TGCGCCAGCAGCTTGGCCAGAGGGGGAACTGAAGCTTTCTTT.

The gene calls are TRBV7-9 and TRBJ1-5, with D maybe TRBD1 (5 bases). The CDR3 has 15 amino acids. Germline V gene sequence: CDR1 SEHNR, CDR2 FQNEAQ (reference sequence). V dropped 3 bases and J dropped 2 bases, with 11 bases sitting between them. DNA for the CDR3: TGTGCCAGCAGCTTGGGGGGATGGGGCAATCAGCCCCAGCATTTT. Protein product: CASSLGGWGNQPQHF. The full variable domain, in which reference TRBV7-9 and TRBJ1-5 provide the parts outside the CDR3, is DTGVSQNPRHKITKRGQNVTFRCDPISEHNRLYWYRQTLGQGPEFLTYFQNEAQLEKSRLLSDRFSAERPKGSFSTLEIQRTEQGDSAMYLCASSLGGWGNQPQHFGDGTRLSIL.

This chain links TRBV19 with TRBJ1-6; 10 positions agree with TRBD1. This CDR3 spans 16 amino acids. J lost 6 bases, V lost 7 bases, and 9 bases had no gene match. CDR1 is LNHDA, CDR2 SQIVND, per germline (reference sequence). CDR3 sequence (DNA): TGTGCCAGTAACCGACAGGGGGCGCGGGCTAATTCACCCCTCCACTTT. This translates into CASNRQGARANSPLHF.

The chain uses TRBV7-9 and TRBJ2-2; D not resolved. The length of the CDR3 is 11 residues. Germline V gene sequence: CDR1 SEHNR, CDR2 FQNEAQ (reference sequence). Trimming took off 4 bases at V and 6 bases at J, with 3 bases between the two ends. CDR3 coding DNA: TGTGCCAGCAGCTCCTCCGGGGAGCTGTTTTTT. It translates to CASSSSGELFF. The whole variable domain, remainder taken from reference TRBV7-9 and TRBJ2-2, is DTGVSQNPRHKITKRGQNVTFRCDPISEHNRLYWYRQTLGQGPEFLTYFQNEAQLEKSRLLSDRFSAERPKGSFSTLEIQRTEQGDSAMYLCASSSSGELFFGEGSRLTVL.

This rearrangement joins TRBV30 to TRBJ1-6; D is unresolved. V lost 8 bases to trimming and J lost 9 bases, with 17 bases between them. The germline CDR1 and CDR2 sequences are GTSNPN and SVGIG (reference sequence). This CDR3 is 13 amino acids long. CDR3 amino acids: CAASPDPGSPLHF. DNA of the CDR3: TGTGCCGCCTCCCCGGACCCCGGTTCACCCCTCCACTTT.

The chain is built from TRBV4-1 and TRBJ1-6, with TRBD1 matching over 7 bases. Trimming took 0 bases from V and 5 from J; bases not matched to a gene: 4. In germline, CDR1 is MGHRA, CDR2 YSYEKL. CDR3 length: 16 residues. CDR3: CASSQEGTENNSPLHF. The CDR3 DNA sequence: TGCGCCAGCAGCCAAGAGGGGACAGAAAATAATTCACCCCTCCACTTT.

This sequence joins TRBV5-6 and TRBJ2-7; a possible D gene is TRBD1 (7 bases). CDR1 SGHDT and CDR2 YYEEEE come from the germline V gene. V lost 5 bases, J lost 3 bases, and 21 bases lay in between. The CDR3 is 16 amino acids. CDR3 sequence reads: CASSYAGAGGIYEQYF. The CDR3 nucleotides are TGTGCCAGCAGTTATGCAGGGGCAGGGGGGATCTACGAGCAGTACTTC.

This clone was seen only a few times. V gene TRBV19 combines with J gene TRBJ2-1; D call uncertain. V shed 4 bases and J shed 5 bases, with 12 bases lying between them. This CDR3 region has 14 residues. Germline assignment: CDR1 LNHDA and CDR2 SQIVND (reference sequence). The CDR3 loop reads CASSSLPSHNEQFF. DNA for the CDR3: TGTGCCAGTAGTAGCCTTCCATCCCACAATGAGCAGTTCTTC.

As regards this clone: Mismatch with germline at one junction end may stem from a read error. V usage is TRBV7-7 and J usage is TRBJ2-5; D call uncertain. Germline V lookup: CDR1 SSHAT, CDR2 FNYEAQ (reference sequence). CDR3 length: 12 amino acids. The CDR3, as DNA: TGTGCTAGCAGCTTTGACCAAGAGACCCAGTACTTC. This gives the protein CASSFDQETQYF.

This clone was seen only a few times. CDR3 nucleotide sequence: TGTGCCAATCGGGACAGGGGAAATGCTGAAGCTTTCTTT. It translates to CANRDRGNAEAFF. The rearrangement links TRBV30 to TRBJ1-1, with TRBD1 matching 10 bases. Looked up from germline, CDR1 is GTSNPN and CDR2 is SVGIG (reference sequence). V trimming: 8 bases; J trimming: 6 bases; junction bases outside the gene matches: 9. There are 13 residues in the CDR3.

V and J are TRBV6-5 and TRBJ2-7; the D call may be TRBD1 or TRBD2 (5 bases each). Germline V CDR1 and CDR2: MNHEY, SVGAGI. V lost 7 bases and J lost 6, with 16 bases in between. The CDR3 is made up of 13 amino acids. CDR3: CASTRGAEGEQYF. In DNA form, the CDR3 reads TGTGCCAGCACCCGAGGGGCAGAAGGCGAGCAGTACTTC.

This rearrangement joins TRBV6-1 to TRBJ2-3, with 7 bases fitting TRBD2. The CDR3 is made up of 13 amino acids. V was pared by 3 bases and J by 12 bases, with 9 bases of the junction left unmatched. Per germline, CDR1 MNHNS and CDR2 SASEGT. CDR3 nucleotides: TGTGCCAGCAGTGACCCTGGGGGGGATCCTCAGTATTTT. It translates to CASSDPGGDPQYF.

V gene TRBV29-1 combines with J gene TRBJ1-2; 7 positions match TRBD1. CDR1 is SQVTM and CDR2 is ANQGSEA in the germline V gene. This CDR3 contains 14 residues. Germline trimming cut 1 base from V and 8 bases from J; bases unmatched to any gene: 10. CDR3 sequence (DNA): TGCAGCGTTGAAGGTGTCGGGGACAGTAACGGCTACACCTTC. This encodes CSVEGVGDSNGYTF.

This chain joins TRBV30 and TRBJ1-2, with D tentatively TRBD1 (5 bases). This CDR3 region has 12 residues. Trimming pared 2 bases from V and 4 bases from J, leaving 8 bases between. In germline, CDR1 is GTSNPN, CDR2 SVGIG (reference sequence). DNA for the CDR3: TGTGCCTGGAGTACCGACAGCTATGGCTACACCTTC. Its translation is CAWSTDSYGYTF.

For the CDR3, the DNA is TGCGCCAGCAGCTTGGGGACAGGGGTGGACTATGGCTACACCTTC. Translated: CASSLGTGVDYGYTF. The chain joins TRBV5-1 to TRBJ1-2; 9 nucleotides line up with TRBD1. This CDR3 is built from 15 residues. The V gene end was trimmed by 0 bases and the J gene end by 3 bases; junction bases not matched to a gene: 3. Per germline, CDR1 SGHRS and CDR2 YFSETQ.